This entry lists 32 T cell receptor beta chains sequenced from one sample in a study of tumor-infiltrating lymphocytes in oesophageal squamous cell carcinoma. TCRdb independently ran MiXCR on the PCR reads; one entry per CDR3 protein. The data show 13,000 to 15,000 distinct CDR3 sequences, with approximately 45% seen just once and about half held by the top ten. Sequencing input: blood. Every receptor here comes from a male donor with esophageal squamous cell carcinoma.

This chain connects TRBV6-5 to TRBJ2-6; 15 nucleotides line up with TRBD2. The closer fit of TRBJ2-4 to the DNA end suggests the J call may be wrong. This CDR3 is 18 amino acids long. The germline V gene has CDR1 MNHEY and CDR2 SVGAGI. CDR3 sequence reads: CASSSPGTSGGSKNIQYF. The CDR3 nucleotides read TGTGCCAGCAGTTCTCCCGGGACTAGCGGGGGGTCCAAAAACATTCAGTACTTC.

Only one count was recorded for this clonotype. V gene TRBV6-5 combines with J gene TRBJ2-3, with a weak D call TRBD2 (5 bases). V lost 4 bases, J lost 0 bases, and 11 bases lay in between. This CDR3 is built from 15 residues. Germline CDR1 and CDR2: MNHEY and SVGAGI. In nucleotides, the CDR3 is TGTGCCAGCAGTTTCCGTGGGAGTAGCACAGATACGCAGTATTTT. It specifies CASSFRGSSTDTQYF.

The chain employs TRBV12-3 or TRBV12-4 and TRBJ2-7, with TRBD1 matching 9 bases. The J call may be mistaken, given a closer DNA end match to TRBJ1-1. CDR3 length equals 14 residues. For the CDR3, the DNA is TGTGCCAGCAGTTTACGGACAGGGGAGGTTGAAGCTTTCTTT. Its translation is CASSLRTGEVEAFF.

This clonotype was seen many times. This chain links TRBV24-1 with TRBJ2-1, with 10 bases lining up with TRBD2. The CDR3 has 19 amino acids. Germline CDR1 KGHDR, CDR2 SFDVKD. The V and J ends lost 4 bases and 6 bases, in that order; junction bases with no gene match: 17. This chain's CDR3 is CATSDPRETGTSAFNEQFF. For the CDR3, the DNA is TGTGCCACCAGTGACCCACGAGAGACCGGGACTAGCGCCTTCAATGAGCAGTTCTTC.

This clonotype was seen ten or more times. The CDR3 protein is CASSSGQSNYGYTF. Here the CDR3 DNA reads TGTGCCAGCAGCTCCGGACAGTCTAACTATGGCTACACCTTC. The chain couples TRBV7-6 to TRBJ1-2; TRBD1 might be the D (6 bases). The CDR3 is 14 residues long. Germline CDR1 is SGHVS and CDR2 is FNYEAQ. V was pared by 4 bases and J by 0 bases, with 9 bases between. Supplemented by reference TRBV7-6 and TRBJ1-2, the full variable domain reads GAGVSQSPRYKVTKRGQDVALRCDPISGHVSLYWYRQALGQGPEFLTYFNYEAQQDKSGLPNDRFSAERPEGSISTLTIQRTEQRDSAMYRCASSSGQSNYGYTFGSGTRLTVV.

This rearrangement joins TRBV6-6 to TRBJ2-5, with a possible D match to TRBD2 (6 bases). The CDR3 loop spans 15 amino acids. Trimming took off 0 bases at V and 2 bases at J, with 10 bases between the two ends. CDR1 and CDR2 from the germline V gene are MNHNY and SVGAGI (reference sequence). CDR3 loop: CASSYSGTPQETQYF. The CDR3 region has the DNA TGTGCCAGCAGTTACTCCGGGACTCCACAAGAGACCCAGTACTTC.

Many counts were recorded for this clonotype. Written as DNA, the CDR3 is TGTGCCAGCAGTTACAAACTAGCTGGTGAGCAGTACTTC. It is translated as CASSYKLAGEQYF. This chain uses TRBV6-6 with TRBJ2-5; a weak D match, TRBD2 (6 bases). CDR3 length: 13 amino acids. Deletions cut 2 bases from V and 11 bases from J, with 15 bases between. Looked up from germline, CDR1 is MNHNY and CDR2 is SVGAGI (reference sequence).

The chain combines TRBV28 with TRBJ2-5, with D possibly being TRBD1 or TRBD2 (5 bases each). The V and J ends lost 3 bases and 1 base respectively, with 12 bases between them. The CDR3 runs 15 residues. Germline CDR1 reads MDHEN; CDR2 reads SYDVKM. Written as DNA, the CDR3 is TGTGCCAGCAGTTTTCTGGGGACCCTCCAAGAGACCCAGTACTTC. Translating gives CASSFLGTLQETQYF.

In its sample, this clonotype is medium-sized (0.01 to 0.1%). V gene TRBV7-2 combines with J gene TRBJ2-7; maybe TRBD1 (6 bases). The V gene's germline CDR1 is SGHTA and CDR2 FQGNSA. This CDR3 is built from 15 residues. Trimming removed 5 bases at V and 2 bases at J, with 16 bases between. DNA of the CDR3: TGTGCCAGCAGCACAGCCTCGGACAGCGCCTACGAGCAGTACTTC. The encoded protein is CASSTASDSAYEQYF.

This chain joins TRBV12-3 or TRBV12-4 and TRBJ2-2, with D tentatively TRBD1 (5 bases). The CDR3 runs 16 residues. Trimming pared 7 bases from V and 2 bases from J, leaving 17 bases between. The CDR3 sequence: CASIFGLDSNTGELFF. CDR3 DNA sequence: TGTGCCAGCATCTTCGGTTTAGACAGTAACACCGGGGAGCTGTTTTTT.

CDR3 protein: CASSFLGGGGTDTQYF. In DNA form, the CDR3 reads TGTGCCAGCAGCTTCCTTGGAGGGGGTGGCACAGATACGCAGTATTTT. The chain employs TRBV7-2 and TRBJ2-3; D is possibly TRBD1 or TRBD2 (6 bases each). V was trimmed by 3 bases and J by 1 base, leaving 14 bases between them. The CDR3 loop spans 16 amino acids. Germline V CDR1 and CDR2: SGHTA, FQGNSA.

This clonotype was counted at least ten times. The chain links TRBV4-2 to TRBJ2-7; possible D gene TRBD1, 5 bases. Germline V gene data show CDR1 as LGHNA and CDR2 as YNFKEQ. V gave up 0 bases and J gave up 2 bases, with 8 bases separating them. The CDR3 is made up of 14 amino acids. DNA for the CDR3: TGTGCCAGCAGCCAAGAAGACAGCCCCTACGAGCAGTACTTC. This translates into CASSQEDSPYEQYF.

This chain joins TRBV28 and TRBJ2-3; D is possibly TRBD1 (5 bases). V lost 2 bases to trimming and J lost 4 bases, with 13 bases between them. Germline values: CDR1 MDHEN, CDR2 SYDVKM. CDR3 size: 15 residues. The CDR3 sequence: CASSLQGSVSDTQYF. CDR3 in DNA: TGTGCCAGCAGTTTACAGGGATCCGTCTCAGATACGCAGTATTTT.

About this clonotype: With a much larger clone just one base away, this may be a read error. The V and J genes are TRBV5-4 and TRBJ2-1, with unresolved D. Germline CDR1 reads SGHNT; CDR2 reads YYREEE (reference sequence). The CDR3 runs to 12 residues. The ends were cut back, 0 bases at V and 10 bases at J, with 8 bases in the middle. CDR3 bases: TGTGCCAGCAGCTTGGACGGTCTCGAGCAGTTCTTC. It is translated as CASSLDGLEQFF.

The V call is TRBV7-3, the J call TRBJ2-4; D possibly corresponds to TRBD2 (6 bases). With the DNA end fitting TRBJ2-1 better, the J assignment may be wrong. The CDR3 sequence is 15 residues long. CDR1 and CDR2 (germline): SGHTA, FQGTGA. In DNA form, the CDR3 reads TGTGCCAGCAGCTTATCTCTAGCGTGGGACAATGAGCAGTTCTTC. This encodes CASSLSLAWDNEQFF.

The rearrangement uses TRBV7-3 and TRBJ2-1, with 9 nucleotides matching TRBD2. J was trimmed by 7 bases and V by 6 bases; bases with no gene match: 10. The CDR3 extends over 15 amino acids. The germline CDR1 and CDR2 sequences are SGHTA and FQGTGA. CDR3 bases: TGTGCCAGCAGTCTCAGCGGGGGGCTAGGGAATGAGCAGTTCTTC. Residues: CASSLSGGLGNEQFF. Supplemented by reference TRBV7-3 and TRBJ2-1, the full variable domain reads GAGVSQTPSNKVTEKGKYVELRCDPISGHTALYWYRQSLGQGPEFLIYFQGTGAADDSGLPNDRFFAVRPEGSVSTLKIQRTERGDSAVYLCASSLSGGLGNEQFFGPGTRLTVL.

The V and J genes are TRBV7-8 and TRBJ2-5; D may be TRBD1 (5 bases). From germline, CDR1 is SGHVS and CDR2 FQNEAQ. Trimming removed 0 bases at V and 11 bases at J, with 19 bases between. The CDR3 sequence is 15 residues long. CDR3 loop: CASSLAGPREDEQYF. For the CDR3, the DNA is TGTGCCAGCAGCTTAGCCGGACCCAGGGAAGATGAGCAGTACTTC. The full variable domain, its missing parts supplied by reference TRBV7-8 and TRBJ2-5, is GAGVSQSPRYKVAKRGQDVALRCDPISGHVSLFWYQQALGQGPEFLTYFQNEAQLDKSGLPSDRFFAERPEGSVSTLKIQRTQQEDSAVYLCASSLAGPREDEQYFGPGTRLLVL.

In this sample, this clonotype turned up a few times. CDR3 amino acids: CASSRDVLNEKLFF. In nucleotides, the CDR3 is TGTGCCAGTAGTAGGGACGTTCTTAATGAAAAACTGTTTTTT. V and J are TRBV19 and TRBJ1-4, with a tentative D call TRBD1 (5 bases). CDR1 and CDR2 from the germline V gene are LNHDA and SQIVND (reference sequence). Trimming stripped 4 bases from V and 4 bases from J, with 10 bases between. The CDR3 is 14 amino acids.

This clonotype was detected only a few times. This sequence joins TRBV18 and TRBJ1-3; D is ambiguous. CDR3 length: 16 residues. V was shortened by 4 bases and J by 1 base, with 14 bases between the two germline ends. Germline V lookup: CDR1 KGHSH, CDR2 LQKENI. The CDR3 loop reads CASSQGPTESGNTIYF. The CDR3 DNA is TGTGCCAGCTCACAAGGACCGACGGAATCTGGAAACACCATATATTTT.

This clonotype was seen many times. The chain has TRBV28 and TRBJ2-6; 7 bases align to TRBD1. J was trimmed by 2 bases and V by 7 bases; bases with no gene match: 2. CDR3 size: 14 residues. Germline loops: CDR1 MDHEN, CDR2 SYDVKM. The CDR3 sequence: CASIDRAGANVLTF. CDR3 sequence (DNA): TGTGCCAGCATTGACAGGGCTGGGGCCAACGTCCTGACTTTC.

CDR3 in amino acids: CASSQVQQGIYEQYF. The DNA for the CDR3 is TGCGCCAGCAGCCAAGTCCAACAGGGGATCTACGAGCAGTACTTC. The V gene is TRBV4-1, the J gene TRBJ2-1; 7 bases align to TRBD1. The end of the DNA fits TRBJ2-7 better, so the J call may be wrong. CDR3 size: 15 residues. Germline V gene data show CDR1 as MGHRA and CDR2 as YSYEKL.

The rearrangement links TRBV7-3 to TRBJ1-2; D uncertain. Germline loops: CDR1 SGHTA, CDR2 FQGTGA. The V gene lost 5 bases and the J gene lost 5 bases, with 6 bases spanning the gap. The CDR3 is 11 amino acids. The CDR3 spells CASSTHYGYTF. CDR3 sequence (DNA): TGTGCCAGCAGCACCCATTATGGCTACACCTTC.

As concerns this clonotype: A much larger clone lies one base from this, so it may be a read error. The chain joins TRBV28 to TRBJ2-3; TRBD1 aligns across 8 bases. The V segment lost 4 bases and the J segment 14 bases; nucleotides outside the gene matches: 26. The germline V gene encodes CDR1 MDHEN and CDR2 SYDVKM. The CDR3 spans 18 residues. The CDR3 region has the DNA TGTGCCAGCAGTTCAAACGGACAGGGAAGGGTTGGGACCGGGGAGCTGTATTTT. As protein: CASSSNGQGRVGTGELYF. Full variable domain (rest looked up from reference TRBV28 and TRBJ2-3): DVKVTQSSRYLVKRTGEKVFLECVQDMDHENMFWYRQDPGLGLRLIYFSYDVKMKEKGDIPEGYSVSREKKERFSLILESASTNQTSMYLCASSSNGQGRVGTGELYFGPGTRLTVL.

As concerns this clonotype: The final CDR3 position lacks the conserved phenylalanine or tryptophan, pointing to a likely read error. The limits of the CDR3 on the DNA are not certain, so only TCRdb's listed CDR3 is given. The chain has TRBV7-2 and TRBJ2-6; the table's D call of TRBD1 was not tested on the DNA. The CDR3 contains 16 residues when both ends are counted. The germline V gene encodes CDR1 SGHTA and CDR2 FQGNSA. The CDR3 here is CASSFMKGSYEQYFGA.

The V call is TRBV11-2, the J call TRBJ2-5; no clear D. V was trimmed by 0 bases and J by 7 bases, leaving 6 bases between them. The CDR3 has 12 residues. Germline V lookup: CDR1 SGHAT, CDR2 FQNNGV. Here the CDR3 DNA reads TGTGCCAGCAGCTTAGAGTGGGGGACCCAGTACTTC. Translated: CASSLEWGTQYF.

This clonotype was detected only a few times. CDR3 region: CASSFVRDQETQYF. The CDR3, as DNA: TGTGCCAGCAGTTTCGTCAGGGACCAAGAGACCCAGTACTTC. The chain couples TRBV28 to TRBJ2-4; possible D gene TRBD1, 5 bases. The J call may be wrong; the DNA end is better matched by TRBJ2-5. The germline gives CDR1 MDHEN, CDR2 SYDVKM. The CDR3 consists of 14 residues.

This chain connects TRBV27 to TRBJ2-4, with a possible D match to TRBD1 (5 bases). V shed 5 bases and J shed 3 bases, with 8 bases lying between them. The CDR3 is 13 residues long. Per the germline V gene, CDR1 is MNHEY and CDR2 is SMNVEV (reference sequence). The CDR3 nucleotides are TGTGCCAGCAGTCCCCAGGGCAAAAACATTCAGTACTTC. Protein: CASSPQGKNIQYF.

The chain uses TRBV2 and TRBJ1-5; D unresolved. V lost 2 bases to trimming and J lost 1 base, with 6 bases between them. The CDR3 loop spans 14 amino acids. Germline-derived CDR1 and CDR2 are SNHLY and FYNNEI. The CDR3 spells CASSEWGSNQPQHF. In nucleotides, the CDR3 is TGTGCCAGCAGTGAATGGGGAAGCAATCAGCCCCAGCATTTT.

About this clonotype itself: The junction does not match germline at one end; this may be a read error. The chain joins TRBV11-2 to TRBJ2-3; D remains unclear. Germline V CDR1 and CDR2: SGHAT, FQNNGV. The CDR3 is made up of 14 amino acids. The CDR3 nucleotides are TGTGCCTGCAGCTTAGATTCTGGAGCAGATACGCAGTATTTT. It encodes CACSLDSGADTQYF.

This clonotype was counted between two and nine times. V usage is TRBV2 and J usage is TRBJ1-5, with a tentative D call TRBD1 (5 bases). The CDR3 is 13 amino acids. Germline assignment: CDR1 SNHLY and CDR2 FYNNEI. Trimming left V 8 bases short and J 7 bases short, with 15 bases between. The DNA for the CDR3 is TGTGCCAGCGTTTTAGTCAGGGAGCAGCCCCAGCATTTT. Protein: CASVLVREQPQHF. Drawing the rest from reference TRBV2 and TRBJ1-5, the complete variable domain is EPEVTQTPSHQVTQMGQEVILRCVPISNHLYFYWYRQILGQKVEFLVSFYNNEISEKSEIFDDQFSVERPDGSNFTLKIRSTKLEDSAMYFCASVLVREQPQHFGDGTRLSIL.

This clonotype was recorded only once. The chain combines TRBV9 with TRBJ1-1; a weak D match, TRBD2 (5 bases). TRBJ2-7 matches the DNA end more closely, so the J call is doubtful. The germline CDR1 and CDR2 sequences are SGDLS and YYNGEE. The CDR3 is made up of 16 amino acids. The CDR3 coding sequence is TGTGCCAGCAGCGGGTGGGTGGTAGCGACCCAGCGGGAGCAGTACTTC. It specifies CASSGWVVATQREQYF.

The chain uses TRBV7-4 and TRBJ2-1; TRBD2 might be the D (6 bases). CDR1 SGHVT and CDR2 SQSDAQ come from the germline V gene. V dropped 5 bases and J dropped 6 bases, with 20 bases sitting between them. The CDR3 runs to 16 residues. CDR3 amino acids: CASSVTPSVLGNEQFF. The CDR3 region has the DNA TGTGCCAGCAGCGTCACCCCTAGCGTGTTAGGCAATGAGCAGTTCTTC.